These T cell receptor beta chains were read from a single sample in a study of CD8+ T cells in alopecia areata. Assay: immunoSEQ multiplex PCR; the TCRdb copy retains only in-frame clones and omits some. The data hold about 40,000 clones, with around 90% observed a single time. The sequenced sample was CD8+ T cells sorted from blood, obtained at week 24, from a patient treated with tofacitinib. The receptors were gathered from a human donor with alopecia areata. Each CDR3 is given with its conserved first and last residue. Fields, in order: clone size, CDR3 length, V gene, D gene, J gene, CDR3 protein, CDR3 DNA. D genes are given only for firm matches. Rows give clone size only sometimes, using once, few, many, or a class for an expanded clone.

once	17	TRBV2	NA	TRBJ2-1	CASSERSPRQSYNEQFF	TGTGCCAGCAGTGAAAGGAGCCCTAGGCAGTCCTACAATGAGCAGTTCTTC
NA	13	TRBV7-9	NA	TRBJ2-5	CASSLEYQETQYF	TGTGCCAGCAGCTTAGAATACCAAGAGACCCAGTACTTC
NA	15	TRBV5-4	TRBD2	TRBJ2-1	CALSSPGGVYNEQFF	TGTGCCCTAAGCTCCCCCGGGGGGGTTTACAATGAGCAGTTCTTC
NA	15	TRBV7-9	NA	TRBJ2-1	CASSSGMSSYNEQFF	TGTGCCAGCAGCTCGGGTATGAGCTCCTACAATGAGCAGTTCTTC
NA	16	TRBV29-1	TRBD2	TRBJ2-2	CSVDPSGGVNTGELFF	TGCAGCGTTGACCCTAGCGGGGGGGTGAACACCGGGGAGCTGTTTTTT
NA	14	TRBV11-1	NA	TRBJ2-7	CASSLGYSSYEQYF	TGTGCCAGCAGCTTAGGATACAGCTCCTACGAGCAGTACTTC
NA	17	TRBV7-9	NA	TRBJ2-7	CASSSTDGPRSSYEQYF	TGTGCCAGCAGCTCCACCGATGGACCCCGGAGCTCCTACGAGCAGTACTTC
once	13	TRBV29-1	NA	TRBJ2-2	CSVLDGNTGELFF	TGCAGCGTGCTGGACGGGAACACCGGGGAGCTGTTTTTT
NA	12	TRBV21-1	NA	TRBJ2-7	CASSPPDGEQYF	TGTGCCAGCAGCCCCCCGGACGGCGAGCAGTACTTC
NA	17	TRBV7-8	TRBD2	TRBJ2-5	CASSSRSFSGGPETQYF	TGTGCCAGCAGCTCCAGAAGCTTTAGCGGGGGGCCCGAGACCCAGTACTTC
once	14	TRBV10-3	NA	TRBJ2-2	CAISRDTYTGELFF	TGTGCCATCAGCCGGGACACCTACACCGGGGAGCTGTTTTTT
NA	15	TRBV7-2	NA	TRBJ2-3	CASSPWGGSTDTQYF	TGTGCCAGCAGCCCGTGGGGCGGTAGCACAGATACGCAGTATTTT
NA	17	TRBV4-1	TRBD1	TRBJ2-7	CASSQVLPGQGSYEQYF	TGCGCCAGCAGCCAAGTCCTACCGGGACAGGGATCCTACGAGCAGTACTTC
NA	14	TRBV6-5	NA	TRBJ2-7	CASSYLEDPYEQYF	TGTGCCAGCAGTTACTTGGAAGATCCCTACGAGCAGTACTTC
NA	11	TRBV19	NA	TRBJ2-3	CASSSADTQYF	TGTGCCAGTAGTAGCGCAGATACGCAGTATTTT
NA	15	TRBV28	NA	TRBJ1-2	CASTPSGSGHYGYTF	TGTGCCAGCACCCCCTCCGGGTCGGGGCACTATGGCTACACCTTC
NA	19	TRBV29-1	NA	TRBJ2-5	CSVEDVSLGGLLPQETQYF	TGCAGCGTTGAAGATGTCTCCTTAGGCGGATTACTACCCCAAGAGACCCAGTACTTC
NA	15	TRBV28	NA	TRBJ2-3	CASSDLAPSTDTQYF	TGTGCCAGCAGTGATCTAGCGCCCAGCACAGATACGCAGTATTTT
NA	15	TRBV7-9	NA	TRBJ1-2	CASSFLMDVNYGYTF	TGTGCCAGCAGCTTTCTCATGGACGTGAACTATGGCTACACCTTC
NA	17	TRBV9	TRBD1	TRBJ1-2	CASSVEGAPVSGYGYTF	TGTGCCAGCAGCGTAGAGGGGGCGCCGGTTTCGGGCTATGGCTACACCTTC
NA	16	TRBV6-4	TRBD1	TRBJ2-2	CASSDSGQGNTGELFF	TGTGCCAGCAGTGACTCGGGACAGGGAAACACCGGGGAGCTGTTTTTT
NA	14	TRBV6-5	NA	TRBJ2-7	CASSYFGSSSEQYF	TGTGCCAGCAGTTACTTCGGCAGCTCCAGCGAGCAGTACTTC
NA	14	TRBV7-9	NA	TRBJ1-2	CASSLPGFNYGYTF	TGTGCCAGCAGCTTACCAGGGTTTAACTATGGCTACACCTTC
NA	16	TRBV19	NA	TRBJ2-2	CASSIAGASNTGELFF	TGTGCCAGTAGTATCGCGGGGGCGTCGAACACCGGGGAGCTGTTTTTT
NA	14	TRBV2	NA	TRBJ2-7	CASTRGRGYYEQYF	TGTGCCAGCACCCGAGGTCGGGGATACTACGAGCAGTACTTC
NA	14	TRBV7-9	TRBD1	TRBJ2-7	CASSSTGGRDEQYF	TGTGCCAGCAGCTCGACAGGGGGACGCGACGAGCAGTACTTC
NA	14	TRBV27	NA	TRBJ2-5	CASSFRAEVETQYF	TGTGCCAGCAGTTTCCGCGCGGAGGTGGAGACCCAGTACTTC
NA	13	TRBV2	NA	TRBJ2-5	CASLPPVEETQYF	TGTGCCAGTCTACCTCCCGTCGAAGAGACCCAGTACTTC
few	16	TRBV29-1	NA	TRBJ2-2	CSALRPLARNTGELFF	TGCAGCGCCCTCCGGCCCCTAGCAAGGAACACCGGGGAGCTGTTTTTT
few	13	TRBV29-1	TRBD1	TRBJ2-7	CSVEKPGGAARYF	TGCAGCGTTGAGAAACCAGGGGGCGCGGCCCGGTACTTC
NA	14	TRBV27	NA	TRBJ1-1	CASSSGTMNTEAFF	TGTGCCAGCAGTTCCGGAACCATGAACACTGAAGCTTTCTTT
NA	16	TRBV7-8	NA	TRBJ2-5	CASSLPSGTLQETQYF	TGTGCCAGCAGCCTTCCTTCCGGGACTCTCCAAGAGACCCAGTACTTC
NA	15	TRBV9	NA	TRBJ1-1	CASSADIPGNTEAFF	TGTGCCAGCAGCGCGGACATTCCGGGGAACACTGAAGCTTTCTTT
NA	13	TRBV19	NA	TRBJ2-5	CASSDEDQETQYF	TGTGCCAGTAGCGACGAGGACCAAGAGACCCAGTACTTC
once	15	TRBV6-6	NA	TRBJ1-4	CASSYIGSTNEKLFF	TGTGCCAGCAGTTACATCGGTTCAACTAATGAAAAACTGTTTTTT
NA	14	TRBV7-9	TRBD2	TRBJ2-1	CASEASGGGNEQFF	TGTGCCAGCGAGGCTAGCGGGGGCGGGAATGAGCAGTTCTTC
NA	16	TRBV9	TRBD2	TRBJ2-5	CASSVADGGAQETQYF	TGTGCCAGCAGCGTAGCTGACGGGGGGGCCCAAGAGACCCAGTACTTC
NA	16	TRBV11-2	TRBD1	TRBJ2-3	CASSAQGALSTDTQYF	TGTGCCAGCAGCGCACAGGGGGCACTTAGCACAGATACGCAGTATTTT
NA	14	TRBV27	NA	TRBJ2-3	CASSLAEDTDTQYF	TGTGCCAGCAGTTTAGCAGAAGACACAGATACGCAGTATTTT
NA	14	TRBV4-3	NA	TRBJ1-1	CASSQYTANTEAFF	TGCGCCAGCAGCCAGTACACAGCGAACACTGAAGCTTTCTTT
NA	15	TRBV5-1	NA	TRBJ2-5	CASSPAMTPGETQYF	TGCGCCAGCAGCCCTGCTATGACCCCCGGAGAGACCCAGTACTTC
NA	18	TRBV9	TRBD2	TRBJ2-1	CASSVDLGMRLARNEQFF	TGTGCCAGCAGCGTAGATCTGGGGATGCGACTAGCGAGGAATGAGCAGTTCTTC
NA	12	TRBV29-1	NA	TRBJ2-7	CSVRQGSHEQYF	TGCAGCGTTCGGCAGGGAAGCCACGAGCAGTACTTC
NA	15	TRBV2	TRBD2	TRBJ2-1	CASSAAGGNENEQFF	TGTGCCAGCAGTGCGGCGGGGGGCAATGAAAATGAGCAGTTCTTC
NA	14	TRBV29-1	NA	TRBJ2-7	CSVGGLLSSYEQYF	TGCAGCGTGGGGGGGCTTTTGAGCTCCTACGAGCAGTACTTC
NA	16	TRBV27	NA	TRBJ1-5	CASSPNRDGPNQPQHF	TGTGCCAGCAGTCCGAACCGGGACGGACCCAATCAGCCCCAGCATTTT
NA	14	TRBV6-1	NA	TRBJ2-7	CATEDTRSSYEQYF	TGTGCCACGGAGGACACCCGGAGCTCCTACGAGCAGTACTTC
NA	16	TRBV29-1	TRBD2	TRBJ2-1	CSVDLTSGGAFNEQFF	TGCAGCGTTGATCTTACTAGCGGGGGGGCCTTTAATGAGCAGTTCTTC